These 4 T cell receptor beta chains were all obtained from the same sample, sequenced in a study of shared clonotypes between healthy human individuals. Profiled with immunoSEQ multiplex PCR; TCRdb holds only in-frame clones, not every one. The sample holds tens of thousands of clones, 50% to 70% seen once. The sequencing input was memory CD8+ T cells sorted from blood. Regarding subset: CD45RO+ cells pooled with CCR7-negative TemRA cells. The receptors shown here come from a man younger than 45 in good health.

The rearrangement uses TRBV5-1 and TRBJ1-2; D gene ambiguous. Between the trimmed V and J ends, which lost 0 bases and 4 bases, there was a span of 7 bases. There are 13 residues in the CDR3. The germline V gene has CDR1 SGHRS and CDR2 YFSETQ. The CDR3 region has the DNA TGCGCCAGCAGCTTGGACAGAGGCTATGGCTACACCTTC. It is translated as CASSLDRGYGYTF.

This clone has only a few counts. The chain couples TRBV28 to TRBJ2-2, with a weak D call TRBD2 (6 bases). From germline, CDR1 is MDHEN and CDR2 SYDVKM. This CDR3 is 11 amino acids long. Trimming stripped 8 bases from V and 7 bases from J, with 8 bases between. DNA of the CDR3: TGTGCCAGCGGAGGGGTCGGGGAGCTGTTTTTT. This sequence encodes CASGGVGELFF.

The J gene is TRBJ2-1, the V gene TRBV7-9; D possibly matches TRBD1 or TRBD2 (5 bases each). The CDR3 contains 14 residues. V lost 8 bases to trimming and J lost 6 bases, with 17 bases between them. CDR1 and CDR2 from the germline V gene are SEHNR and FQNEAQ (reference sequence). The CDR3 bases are TGTGCCAGCGGACCCCGGGACGGACCCAATGAGCAGTTCTTC. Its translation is CASGPRDGPNEQFF.

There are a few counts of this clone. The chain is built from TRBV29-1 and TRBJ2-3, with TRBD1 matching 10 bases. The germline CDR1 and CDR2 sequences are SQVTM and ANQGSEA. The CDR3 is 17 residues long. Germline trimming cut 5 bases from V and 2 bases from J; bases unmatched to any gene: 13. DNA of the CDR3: TGCAGCGTTTGGTATCCGGGACAGGGGTCCCTCACAGATACGCAGTATTTT. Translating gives CSVWYPGQGSLTDTQYF.